The source of this T cell receptor beta chain is a study of blood T cell repertoires in COVID-19. Study as a whole: COVID-19 samples collected from the United States, Italy and Spain covered acute and convalescent phases.

This table comes from immunoSEQ multiplex PCR, and its TCRdb copy is limited to in-frame clones, with some not included. There are roughly 97,000 clones in the sample; approximately 91% occur only once, and 5.1% lies in the top ten. In germline, CDR1 is SGHRS, CDR2 YFSETQ. There are 15 residues in the CDR3. V was pared by 4 bases and J by 7 bases, with 3 bases of the junction left unmatched. The material sequenced was peripheral blood. This chain connects TRBV5-1 to TRBJ2-1, with 15 bases fitting TRBD2. The TCR originated in a human donor in a cohort sampled during active COVID-19. This CDR3 reads CASSPGTSGRNEQFF. CDR3 DNA: TGCGCCAGCAGCCCGGGGACTAGCGGGAGGAATGAGCAGTTCTTC.